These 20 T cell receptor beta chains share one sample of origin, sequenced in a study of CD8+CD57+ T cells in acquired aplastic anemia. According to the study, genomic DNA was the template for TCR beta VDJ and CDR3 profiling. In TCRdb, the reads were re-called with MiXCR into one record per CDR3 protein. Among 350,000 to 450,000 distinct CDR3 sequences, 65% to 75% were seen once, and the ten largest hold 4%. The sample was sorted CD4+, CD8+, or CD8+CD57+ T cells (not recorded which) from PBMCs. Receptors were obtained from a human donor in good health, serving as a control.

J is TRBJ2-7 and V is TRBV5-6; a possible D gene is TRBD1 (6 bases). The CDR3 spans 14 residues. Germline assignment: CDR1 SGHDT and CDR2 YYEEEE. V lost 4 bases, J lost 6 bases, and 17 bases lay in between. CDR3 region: CASSPAGASLEQYF. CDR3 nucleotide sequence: TGTGCCAGCAGCCCAGCAGGGGCTAGTCTCGAGCAGTACTTC. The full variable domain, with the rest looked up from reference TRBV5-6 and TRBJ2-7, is DAGVTQSPTHLIKTRGQQVTLRCSPKSGHDTVSWYQQALGQGPQFIFQYYEEEERQRGNFPDRFSGHQFPNYSSELNVNALLLGDSALYLCASSPAGASLEQYFGPGTRLTVT.

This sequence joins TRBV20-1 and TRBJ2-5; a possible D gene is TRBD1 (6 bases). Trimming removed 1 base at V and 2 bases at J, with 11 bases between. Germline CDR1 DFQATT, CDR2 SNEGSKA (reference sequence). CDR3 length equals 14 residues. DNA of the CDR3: TGCAGTGCTAGAGCCAACGGGACACAAGAGACCCAGTACTTC. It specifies CSARANGTQETQYF.

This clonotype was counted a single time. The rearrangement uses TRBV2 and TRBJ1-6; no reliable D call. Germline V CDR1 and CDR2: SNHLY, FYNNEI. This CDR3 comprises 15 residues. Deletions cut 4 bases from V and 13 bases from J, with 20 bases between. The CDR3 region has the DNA TGTGCCAGCAGTGTAATAGTGGCGCCTGATGAGCCCCTCCACTTT. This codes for CASSVIVAPDEPLHF.

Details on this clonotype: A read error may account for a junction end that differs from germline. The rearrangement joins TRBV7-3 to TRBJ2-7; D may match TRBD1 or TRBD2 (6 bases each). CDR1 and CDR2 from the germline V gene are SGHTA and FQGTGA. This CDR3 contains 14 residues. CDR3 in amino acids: CASSLNGGANAGEF. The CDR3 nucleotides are TGTGCCAGCAGCTTAAACGGGGGCGCGAACGCCGGGGAGTTC.

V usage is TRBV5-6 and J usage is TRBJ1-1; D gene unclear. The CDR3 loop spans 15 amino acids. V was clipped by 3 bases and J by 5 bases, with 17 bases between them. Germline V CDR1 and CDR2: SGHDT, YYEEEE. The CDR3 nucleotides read TGTGCCAGCAGCTCGTCCCAAGGGTGGTCAACTGAAGCTTTCTTT. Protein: CASSSSQGWSTEAFF.

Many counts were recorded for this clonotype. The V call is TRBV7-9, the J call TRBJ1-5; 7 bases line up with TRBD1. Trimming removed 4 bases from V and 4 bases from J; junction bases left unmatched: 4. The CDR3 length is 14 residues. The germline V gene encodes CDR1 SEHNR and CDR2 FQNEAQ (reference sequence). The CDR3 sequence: CASSSPTGNQPQHF. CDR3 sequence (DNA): TGTGCCAGCAGCTCTCCGACAGGGAATCAGCCCCAGCATTTT.

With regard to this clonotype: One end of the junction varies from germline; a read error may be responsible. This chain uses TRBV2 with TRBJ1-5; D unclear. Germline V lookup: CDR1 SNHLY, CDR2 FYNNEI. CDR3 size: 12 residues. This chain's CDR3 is CASSVGLQPPHF. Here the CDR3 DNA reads TGTGCCAGCAGTGTAGGTCTACAGCCCCCGCATTTT.

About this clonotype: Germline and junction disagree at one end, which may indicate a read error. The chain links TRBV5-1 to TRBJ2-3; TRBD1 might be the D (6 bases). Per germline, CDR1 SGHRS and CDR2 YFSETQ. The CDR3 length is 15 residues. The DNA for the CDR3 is TGTGCCAGCAGCGTAGCAGGGGTGGGCACAGATACGCAGTATTTT. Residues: CASSVAGVGTDTQYF. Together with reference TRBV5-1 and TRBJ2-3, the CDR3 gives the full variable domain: KAGVTQTPRYLIKTRGQQVTLSCSPISGHRSVSWYQQTPGQGLQFLFEYFSETQRNKGNFPGRFSGRQFSNSRSEMNVSTLELGDSALYLCASSVAGVGTDTQYFGPGTRLTVL.

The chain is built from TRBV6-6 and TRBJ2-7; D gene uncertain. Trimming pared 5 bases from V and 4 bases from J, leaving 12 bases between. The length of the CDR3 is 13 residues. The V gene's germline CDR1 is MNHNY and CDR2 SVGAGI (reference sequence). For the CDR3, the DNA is TGTGCCAGCAGTCTCTACATAGCTTACGAGCAGTACTTC. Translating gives CASSLYIAYEQYF.

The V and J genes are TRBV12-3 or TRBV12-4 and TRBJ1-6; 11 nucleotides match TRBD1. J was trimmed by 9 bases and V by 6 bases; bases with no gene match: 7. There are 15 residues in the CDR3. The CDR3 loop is CASRQDRGHRSPLHF. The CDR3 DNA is TGTGCCAGCAGACAGGACAGGGGGCATCGTTCACCCCTCCACTTT.

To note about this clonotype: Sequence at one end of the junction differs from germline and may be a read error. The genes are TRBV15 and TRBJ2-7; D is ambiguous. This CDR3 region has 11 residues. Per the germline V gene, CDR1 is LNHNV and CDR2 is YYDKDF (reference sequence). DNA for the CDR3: TGTGCCAGCAGCTCGTATAACGAAGAGTTCTTC. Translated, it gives CASSSYNEEFF.

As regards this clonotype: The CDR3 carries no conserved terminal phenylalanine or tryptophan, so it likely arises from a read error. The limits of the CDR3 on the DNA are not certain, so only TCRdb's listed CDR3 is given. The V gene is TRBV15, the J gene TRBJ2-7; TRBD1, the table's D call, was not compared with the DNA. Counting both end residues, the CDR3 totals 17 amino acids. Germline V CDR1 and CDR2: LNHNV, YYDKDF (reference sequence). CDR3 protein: CATSRVVSGADVLTFGA.

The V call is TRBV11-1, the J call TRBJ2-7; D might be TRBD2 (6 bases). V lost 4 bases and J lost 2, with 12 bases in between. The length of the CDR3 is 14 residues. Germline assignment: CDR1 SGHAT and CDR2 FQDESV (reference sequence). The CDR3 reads CASSSRASAYEQYF. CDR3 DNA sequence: TGTGCCAGCAGCTCACGCGCTAGCGCCTACGAGCAGTACTTC.

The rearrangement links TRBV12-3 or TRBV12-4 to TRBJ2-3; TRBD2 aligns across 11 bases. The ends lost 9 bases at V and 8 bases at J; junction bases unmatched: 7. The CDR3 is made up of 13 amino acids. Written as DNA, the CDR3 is TGTGCCAGTCTGACTAGCGGGAAAGGTACGCAGTATTTT. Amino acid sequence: CASLTSGKGTQYF.

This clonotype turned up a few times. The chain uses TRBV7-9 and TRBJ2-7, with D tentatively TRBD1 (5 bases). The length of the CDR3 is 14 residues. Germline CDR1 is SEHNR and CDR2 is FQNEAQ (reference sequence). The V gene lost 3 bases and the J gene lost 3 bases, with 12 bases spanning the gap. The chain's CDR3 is CASSLWGLVYEQYF. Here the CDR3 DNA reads TGTGCCAGCAGCTTGTGGGGCCTGGTCTACGAGCAGTACTTC. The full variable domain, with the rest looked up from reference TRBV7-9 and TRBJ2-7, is DTGVSQNPRHKITKRGQNVTFRCDPISEHNRLYWYRQTLGQGPEFLTYFQNEAQLEKSRLLSDRFSAERPKGSFSTLEIQRTEQGDSAMYLCASSLWGLVYEQYFGPGTRLTVT.

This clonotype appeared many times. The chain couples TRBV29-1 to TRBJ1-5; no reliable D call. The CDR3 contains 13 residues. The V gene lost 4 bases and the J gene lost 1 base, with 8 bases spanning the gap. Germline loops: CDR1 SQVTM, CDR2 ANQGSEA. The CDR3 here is CSVAAGSNQPQHF. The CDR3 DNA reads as TGCAGCGTTGCTGCGGGGAGCAATCAGCCCCAGCATTTT.

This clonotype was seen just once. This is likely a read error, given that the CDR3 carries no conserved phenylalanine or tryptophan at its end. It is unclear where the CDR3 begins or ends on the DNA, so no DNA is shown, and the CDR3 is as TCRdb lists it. The CDR3: CASRAYRGLPYGY. The V gene is TRBV19, the J gene TRBJ1-2; whether TRBD1, the table's D call, matches the DNA was not checked. Germline V gene lookup returns CDR1 LNHDA and CDR2 SQIVND (reference sequence). The CDR3 is made up of 13 amino acids, end residues included.

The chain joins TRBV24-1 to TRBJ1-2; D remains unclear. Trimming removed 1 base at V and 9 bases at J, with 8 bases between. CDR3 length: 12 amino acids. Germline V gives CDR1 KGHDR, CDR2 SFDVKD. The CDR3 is CATSDLYRSYTF. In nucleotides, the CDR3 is TGTGCCACCAGTGATTTATATCGCAGCTACACCTTC.

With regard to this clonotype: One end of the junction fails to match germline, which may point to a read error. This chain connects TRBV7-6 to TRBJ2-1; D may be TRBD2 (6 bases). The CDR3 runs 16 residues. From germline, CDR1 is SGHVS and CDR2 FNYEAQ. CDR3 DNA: TGTGCCAGCAGCTTAGGGTCTAGTGGGGGGTTCAATGAGCAGCTCTTC. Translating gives CASSLGSSGGFNEQLF.

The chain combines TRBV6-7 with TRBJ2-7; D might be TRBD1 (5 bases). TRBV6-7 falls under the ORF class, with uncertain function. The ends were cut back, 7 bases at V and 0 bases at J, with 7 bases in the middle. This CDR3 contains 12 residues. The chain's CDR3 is CASTDSSYEQYF. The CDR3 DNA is TGTGCCAGCACCGACAGCTCCTACGAGCAGTACTTC.